The subject of this entry is one T cell receptor (beta chain). Its antigen remains unidentified. This sample was included in a study of cytomegalovirus exposure and HLA in healthy donors. Both 60 Vbeta primers and 13 Jbeta primers went into the PCR. Method: immunoSEQ multiplex PCR; TCRdb's copy keeps in-frame clones and lacks some. The table shows fewer than 100,000 clones, with more than 70% occurring only once. Regarding donors, all were healthy bone marrow donors. Study-wide points: Relative to the roughly 700-donor mean, N-insertions were reportedly fewer in an Asian-associated ancestry cluster in a later analysis. It is likely that the observed cluster of highly shared sequence variants was a sequencing artifact. With high specificity and sensitivity, the classifier reportedly diagnosed cytomegalovirus status.

This sequence was found in a male donor in good health and CMV-seropositive. Sequencing was performed on PBMCs.

The CDR3 is CAWSVARTSYEQYF. In DNA, the CDR3 is TGTGCCTGGAGTGTCGCACGTACTTCCTACGAGCAGTACTTC. The V gene is TRBV30, the J gene TRBJ2-5, with unresolved D. The tail of the sequence fits TRBJ2-7 better, so the J call may be wrong. CDR1 is GTSNPN, CDR2 SVGIG, per germline (reference sequence). The CDR3 spans 14 residues.